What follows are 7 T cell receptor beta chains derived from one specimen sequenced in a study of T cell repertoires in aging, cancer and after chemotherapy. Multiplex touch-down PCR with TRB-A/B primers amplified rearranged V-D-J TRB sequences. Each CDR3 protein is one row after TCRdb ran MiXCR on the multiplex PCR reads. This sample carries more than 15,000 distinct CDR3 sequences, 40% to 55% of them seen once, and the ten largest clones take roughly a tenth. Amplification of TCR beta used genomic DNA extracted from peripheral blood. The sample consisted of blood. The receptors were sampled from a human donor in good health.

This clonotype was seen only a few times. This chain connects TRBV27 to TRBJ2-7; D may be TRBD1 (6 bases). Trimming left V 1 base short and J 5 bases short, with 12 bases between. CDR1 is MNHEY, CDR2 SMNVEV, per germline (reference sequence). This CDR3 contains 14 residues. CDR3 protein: CASSLWGQANEQYF. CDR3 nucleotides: TGTGCCAGCAGTTTATGGGGACAAGCCAACGAGCAGTACTTC.

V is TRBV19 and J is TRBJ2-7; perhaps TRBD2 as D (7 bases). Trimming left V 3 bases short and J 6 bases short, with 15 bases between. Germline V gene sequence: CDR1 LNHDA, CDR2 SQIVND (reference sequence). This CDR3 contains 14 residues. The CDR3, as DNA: TGTGCCAGTAGTATGAAGGAGGGGGGGTCCGAGCAGTACTTC. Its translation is CASSMKEGGSEQYF.

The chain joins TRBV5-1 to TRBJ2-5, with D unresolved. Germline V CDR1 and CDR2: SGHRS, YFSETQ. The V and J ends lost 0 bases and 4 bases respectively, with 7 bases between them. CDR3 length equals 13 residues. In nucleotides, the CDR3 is TGCGCCAGCAGCTTGGCGACGAGAGAGACCCAGTACTTC. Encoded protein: CASSLATRETQYF.

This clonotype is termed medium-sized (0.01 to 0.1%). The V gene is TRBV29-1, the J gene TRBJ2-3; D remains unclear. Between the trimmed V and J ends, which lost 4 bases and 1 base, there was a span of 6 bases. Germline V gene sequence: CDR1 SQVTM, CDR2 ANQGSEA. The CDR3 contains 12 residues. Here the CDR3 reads CSVGAGTDTQYF. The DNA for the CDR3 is TGCAGCGTTGGTGCCGGCACAGATACGCAGTATTTT.

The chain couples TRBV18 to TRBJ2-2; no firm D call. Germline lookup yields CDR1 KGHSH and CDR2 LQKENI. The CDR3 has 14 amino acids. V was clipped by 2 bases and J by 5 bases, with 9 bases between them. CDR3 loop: CASSPIPETGELFF. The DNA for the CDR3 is TGTGCCAGCTCACCAATTCCGGAAACCGGGGAGCTGTTTTTT. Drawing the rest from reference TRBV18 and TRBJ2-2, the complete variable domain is NAGVMQNPRHLVRRRGQEARLRCSPMKGHSHVYWYRQLPEEGLKFMVYLQKENIIDESGMPKERFSAEFPKEGPSILRIQQVVRGDSAAYFCASSPIPETGELFFGEGSRLTVL.

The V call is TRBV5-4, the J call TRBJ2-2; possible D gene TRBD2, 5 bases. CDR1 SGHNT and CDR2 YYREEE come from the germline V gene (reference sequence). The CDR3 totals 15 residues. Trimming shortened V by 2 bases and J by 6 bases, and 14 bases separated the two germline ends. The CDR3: CASSLGASQAGELFF. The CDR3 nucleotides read TGTGCCAGCAGCTTAGGCGCTAGCCAGGCCGGGGAGCTGTTTTTT.

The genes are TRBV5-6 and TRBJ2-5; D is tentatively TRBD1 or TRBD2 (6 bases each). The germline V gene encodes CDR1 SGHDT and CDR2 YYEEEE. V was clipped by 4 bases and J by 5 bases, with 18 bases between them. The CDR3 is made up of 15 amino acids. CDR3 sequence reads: CASSGGGGPTETQYF. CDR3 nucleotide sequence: TGTGCCAGCAGCGGAGGAGGGGGACCCACGGAGACCCAGTACTTC. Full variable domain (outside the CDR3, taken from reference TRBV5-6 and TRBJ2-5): DAGVTQSPTHLIKTRGQQVTLRCSPKSGHDTVSWYQQALGQGPQFIFQYYEEEERQRGNFPDRFSGHQFPNYSSELNVNALLLGDSALYLCASSGGGGPTETQYFGPGTRLLVL.